The sequence of this TCR beta chain was determined in a study of cytomegalovirus exposure and HLA in healthy donors. Study at large: An earlier analysis found under 130 million unique TCR beta sequences from around 180 million T cells. Findings of the study overall: Many donors carried some public TCRs, although rarity characterized most TCR sequences. Earlier analysis looked at TCR beta V segments, and most were productive about 87% or about 30% of the time.

This PCR relied on a set of 60 Vbeta primers and 13 Jbeta primers. Sequenced by immunoSEQ multiplex PCR; TCRdb stores in-frame clones only, minus some. The sample has about 180,000 clones; around 79% are singletons. Germline loops: CDR1 SNHLY, CDR2 FYNNEI. Trimming removed 2 bases from V and 9 bases from J, with 11 bases in between. The CDR3 totals 13 residues. This clone was seen only once. Its antigen is as yet unknown. The chain links TRBV2 to TRBJ1-5; D gene unclear. The sequenced sample was PBMCs. This sequence originates from a woman aged 50 to 60 in good health and CMV-seronegative. DNA of the CDR3: TGTGCCAGCAGTGAAAGAAAAACGGGGCCCCAGCATTTT. As protein: CASSERKTGPQHF.